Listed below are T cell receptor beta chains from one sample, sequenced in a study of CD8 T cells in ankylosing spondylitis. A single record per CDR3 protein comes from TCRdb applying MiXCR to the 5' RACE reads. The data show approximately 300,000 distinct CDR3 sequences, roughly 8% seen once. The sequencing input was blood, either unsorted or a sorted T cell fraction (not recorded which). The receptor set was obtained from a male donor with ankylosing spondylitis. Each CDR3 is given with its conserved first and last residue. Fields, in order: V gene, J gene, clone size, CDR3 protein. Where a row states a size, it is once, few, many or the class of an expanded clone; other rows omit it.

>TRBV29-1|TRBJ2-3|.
CSVLRLAGVSDTQYF
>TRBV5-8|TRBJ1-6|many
CASSTGPYLNSPLHF
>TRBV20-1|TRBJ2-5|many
CSQRPWRERGQETQYF
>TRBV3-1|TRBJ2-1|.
CASSYLRGEQFF
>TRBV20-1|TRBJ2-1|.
CSARPSSYNEQFF
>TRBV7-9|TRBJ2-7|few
CASSFYGRPEQYF
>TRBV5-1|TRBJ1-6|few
CASSPGTGGNSPLHF
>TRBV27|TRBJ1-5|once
CVSSFFNQPQHF
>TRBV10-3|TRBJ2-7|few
CAISDETISPYEQYF
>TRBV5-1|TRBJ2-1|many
CASSRGDSNEQFF
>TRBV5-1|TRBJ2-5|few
CASSRGLAGVLSETQYF
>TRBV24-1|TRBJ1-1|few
CATRTGGGEAFF
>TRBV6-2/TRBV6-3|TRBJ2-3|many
CASSWRLGTDTQYF
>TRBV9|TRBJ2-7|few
CASSVDGGTYEQYF
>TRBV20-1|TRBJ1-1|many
CSARAWGLTGSEAFF
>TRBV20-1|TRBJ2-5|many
CSASLVMKTQYF
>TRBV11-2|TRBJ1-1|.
CASSLDRPWLAGDPEAFF
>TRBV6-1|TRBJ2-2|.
CASSEGTGIASNTGELFF
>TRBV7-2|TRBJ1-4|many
CASSLVYREKLFF
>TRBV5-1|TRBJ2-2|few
CASSLELWTSGSSTGELFF
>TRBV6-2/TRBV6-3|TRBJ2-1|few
CASSYHSGVVNEQFF
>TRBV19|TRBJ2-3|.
CASSISAGGWGDTQYF
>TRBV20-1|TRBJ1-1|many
CSAGEEQGDEAFF
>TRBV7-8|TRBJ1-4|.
CASSPPRGVGEKLFF
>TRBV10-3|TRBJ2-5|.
CAISEATGLQETQYF
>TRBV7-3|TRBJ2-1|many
CATSTSAISYNEQFF
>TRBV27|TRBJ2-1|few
CASSRGGAGYNEQFF
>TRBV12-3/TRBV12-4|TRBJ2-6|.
CASSLALGPGANVLTF
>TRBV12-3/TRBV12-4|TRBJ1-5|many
CASSLRQGQNQPQHF
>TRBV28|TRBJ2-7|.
CASSPPRGMGYEQYF
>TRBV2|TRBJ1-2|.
CASRGTAPNYGYTF
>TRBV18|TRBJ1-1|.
CASSLRTRDTEAFF
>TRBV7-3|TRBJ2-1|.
CASSRSRQGYNEQFF